Below, one T cell receptor beta chain is given with its context. Antigen specificity is unknown. One end of the junction does not line up with germline, which may come from a read error. Profiling relied on immunoSEQ multiplex PCR, and the TCRdb table lists in-frame clones only, not all of them. The table records 150,000 to 200,000 clones, less than 90% of them present only once. The data belong to a study of lymphopenia after photon versus proton radiotherapy. General study findings and limits: Larger post-nadir TCR diversity loss correlated inversely with survival in deceased patients. Post-nadir diversity loss with photons came from oligoclonal expansion, particularly CD8+ Temra cells.

The CDR3 loop spans 12 amino acids. Germline V gives CDR1 GTSNPN, CDR2 SVGIG (reference sequence). Sample: peripheral blood, taken from a patient treated with photon-based radiotherapy. This clonotype was obtained from a man aged 50 to 59 with gastric cancer. This rearrangement joins TRBV30 to TRBJ2-7; tentatively, D is TRBD1 or TRBD2 (5 bases each). Here the CDR3 reads CAWSPRSGRPTF. For the CDR3, the DNA is TGTGCCTGGAGTCCCCGGTCGGGACGGCCAACCTTC.